The sequence of this T cell receptor beta chain was determined in a study of PD-1 blockade in classical Hodgkin lymphoma. Worth noting for this clone: The target antigen is unknown.

Clones were sequenced by immunoSEQ multiplex PCR, and TCRdb holds only the in-frame ones, with some missing. The profile shows fewer than 90,000 clones, about nine tenths of them singletons. Study-wide results and caveats: Exclusion was the outcome for patients who began nivolumab under 1 year after ASCT. Newly diagnosed patients had baseline TCR diversity that was reportedly lower than that of healthy donors.

Each of the patients experienced relapse following autologous stem cell transplantation, and their brentuximab vedotin exposure differed. Complete response, partial response or progressive disease was recorded as best response. The germline gives CDR1 SQVTM, CDR2 ANQGSEA. The CDR3 length is 15 residues. Deletions cut 0 bases from V and 5 bases from J, with 14 bases between. The material sequenced was peripheral blood mononuclear cells (PBMCs), taken at baseline. The clonotype was recovered from a human donor with classical Hodgkin lymphoma. This chain links TRBV29-1 with TRBJ2-1; unclear D gene. CDR3 coding DNA: TGCAGCGTTGAAGAGGGTCCTAACGGGCACAATGAGCAGTTCTTC. This codes for CSVEEGPNGHNEQFF.